This T cell receptor (beta chain) was obtained from a study of blood T cell repertoires in COVID-19. Study context: Samples of COVID-19 (acute and convalescent) were obtained from the United States, Italy and Spain. T cells, B-cell-depleted T cells, or PBMCs provided the cDNA or gDNA that served as material.

The CDR3 totals 15 residues. Germline-derived CDR1 and CDR2 are SEHNR and FQNEAQ (reference sequence). With 0 bases clipped from V and 5 bases from J, the junction kept 6 bases outside the gene matches. Study processing details: Estimates of nucleated cell counts were drawn from the amplification of reference gene primers. Sequencing used immunoSEQ multiplex PCR; TCRdb keeps in-frame clones, though not all of them. V, J and clone size are taken as reported in that table, and D and trimming were inferred from the DNA itself. In the table there are a few hundred thousand clones, around 88% of which are singletons.

The gene calls are TRBV7-9 and TRBJ2-7; 8 bases match TRBD1. Sequencing was performed on peripheral blood. The sequence was collected from a man under 40 with acute or convalescent COVID-19. CDR3 DNA: TGTGCCAGCAGCTTAGCCCCAGGGGGCAAGGACGAGCAGTACTTC. This translates into CASSLAPGGKDEQYF.